A selection of T cell receptor beta chains follows, all from one sample in a study of control samples from healthy donors and cancer patients. The repertoire was sequenced with immunoSEQ multiplex PCR; TCRdb's copy has only in-frame clones and lacks some. This sample has about 110,000 clones; less than 95% occur once, and the top ten carry about 4.2%. The sample comprised blood. All receptors come from a human donor in good health. The donor label of this sample is uncertain. The CDR3 runs from the conserved cysteine through the conserved F or W. The D gene is left open where the match is weak. Only part of the rows carry a size: once, few, many, or a class if the clone is expanded.

clone_size j_call cdr3_length v_call d_call cdr3_aa cdr3_nt
- TRBJ1-2 14 TRBV3-1/TRBV3-2 - CASSLTRVTGGYTF TGTGCCAGCAGCCTGACAAGGGTAACCGGGGGCTACACCTTC
- TRBJ1-6 11 TRBV2 - CASNSHPPLHF TGTGCCAGCAACAGTCATCCACCCCTCCACTTT
- TRBJ2-3 15 TRBV3-1/TRBV3-2 - CASSFVGRGADTQYF TGTGCCAGCAGCTTCGTGGGGCGCGGGGCAGATACGCAGTATTTT
- TRBJ1-2 15 TRBV6-6 TRBD1 CASSYSPGQGSGYTF TGTGCCAGCAGTTACTCTCCGGGACAGGGAAGTGGCTACACCTTC
- TRBJ2-1 14 TRBV6-5 - CASSYTGSRDEQFF TGTGCCAGCAGTTACACTGGGTCAAGGGATGAGCAGTTCTTC
- TRBJ1-4 14 TRBV24-1 - CATSSKSTNEKLFF TGTGCCACCAGTTCTAAATCAACTAATGAAAAACTGTTTTTT
- TRBJ2-3 16 TRBV7-9 TRBD2 CASSSSGGPARDTQYF TGTGCCAGCAGCTCTAGCGGGGGGCCCGCTAGAGATACGCAGTATTTT
- TRBJ2-5 15 TRBV5-5 TRBD1 CASSFPGQGLETQYF TGTGCCAGCAGCTTCCCGGGACAGGGTTTAGAGACCCAGTACTTC
- TRBJ1-1 14 TRBV10-3 - CAISGAGQRTEAFF TGTGCCATCAGTGGGGCAGGTCAAAGGACTGAAGCTTTCTTT
- TRBJ1-3 17 TRBV29-1 TRBD1 CSVEDGGQGGAGNTIYF TGCAGCGTTGAAGATGGGGGACAGGGAGGTGCTGGAAACACCATATATTTT
- TRBJ1-3 15 TRBV30 - CAWSVRKSSGNTIYF TGTGCCTGGAGTGTACGGAAGAGCTCTGGAAACACCATATATTTT
once TRBJ1-1 13 TRBV6-5 - CASYPLGPTEAFF TGTGCCAGCTACCCCCTGGGGCCCACTGAAGCTTTCTTT
- TRBJ2-7 14 TRBV27 TRBD1 CASPTLGQTYEQYF TGTGCCAGCCCTACCCTGGGACAGACCTACGAGCAGTACTTC
- TRBJ2-3 15 TRBV3-1/TRBV3-2 - CASSRSGLYTDTQYF TGTGCCAGCAGCCGCTCGGGACTTTACACAGATACGCAGTATTTT
- TRBJ1-1 11 TRBV20-1 - CSAQGETEAFF TGCAGTGCTCAGGGTGAGACTGAAGCTTTCTTT
- TRBJ1-1 13 TRBV5-1 - CASSLSPNTEAFF TGCGCCAGCAGCTTGTCACCGAACACTGAAGCTTTCTTT
- TRBJ1-1 14 TRBV25-1 - CASSAGTVNTEAFF TGTGCCAGCAGTGCCGGGACGGTGAACACTGAAGCTTTCTTT
- TRBJ1-1 13 TRBV7-3 - CASSLMMNTEAFF TGTGCCAGCAGCTTAATGATGAACACTGAAGCTTTCTTT
- TRBJ2-2 15 TRBV27 - CASSAGAMDTGELFF TGTGCCAGCAGTGCGGGGGCCATGGACACCGGGGAGCTGTTTTTT
- TRBJ1-2 15 TRBV14 - CASSQVAGASGGYTF TGTGCCAGCAGCCAAGTGGCAGGCGCCTCAGGGGGCTACACCTTC
- TRBJ2-5 16 TRBV10-3 TRBD2 CAISEGTSGYQETQYF TGTGCCATCAGTGAGGGAACTAGCGGTTACCAAGAGACCCAGTACTTC
- TRBJ1-6 14 TRBV20-1 - CSASTGFTESPLHF TGCAGTGCTAGTACAGGGTTTACAGAATCACCCCTCCACTTT
- TRBJ1-1 13 TRBV12-3/TRBV12-4 TRBD1 CASSSGTGYEAFF TGTGCCAGCAGTTCAGGGACAGGATACGAAGCTTTCTTT
- TRBJ2-7 14 TRBV27 - CASSFSGSGYEQYF TGTGCCAGCAGTTTTTCAGGGTCGGGCTACGAGCAGTACTTC
- TRBJ2-7 13 TRBV6-5 TRBD1 CATHGQGVYEQYF TGTGCCACCCATGGACAGGGGGTATACGAGCAGTACTTC
- TRBJ1-4 14 TRBV10-3 - CAMRQKSRNEKLFF TGTGCCATGAGACAGAAAAGCCGAAATGAAAAACTGTTTTTT
- TRBJ1-1 15 TRBV6-5 - CATKASGTVNTEAFF TGTGCCACCAAAGCCTCCGGGACGGTGAACACTGAAGCTTTCTTT
- TRBJ1-6 15 TRBV5-4 TRBD1 CASSLGDRDNSPLHF TGTGCCAGCAGCTTGGGGGACAGGGATAATTCACCCCTCCACTTT
- TRBJ2-1 15 TRBV7-6 TRBD2 CASSFGTSDVSEQFF TGTGCCAGCAGCTTCGGGACTAGCGATGTTAGTGAGCAGTTCTTC
- TRBJ2-2 16 TRBV24-1 TRBD2 CATSDPSGGNTGELFF TGTGCCACCAGTGATCCTAGCGGGGGGAACACCGGGGAGCTGTTTTTT
- TRBJ2-7 11 TRBV2 - CASLRSYEQYF TGTGCCAGCTTGAGGAGTTACGAGCAGTACTTC
- TRBJ1-3 14 TRBV28 - CASTAASSGNTIYF TGTGCCAGCACCGCCGCCAGCTCTGGAAACACCATATATTTT
- TRBJ1-2 13 TRBV6-6 TRBD1 CASSTPGTGGYTF TGTGCCAGCAGTACTCCAGGGACAGGGGGCTACACCTTC
- TRBJ2-2 12 TRBV29-1 - CSVESDTGELFF TGCAGCGTTGAATCCGATACCGGGGAGCTGTTTTTT
once TRBJ1-2 15 TRBV19 - CASSIEDSSAYGYTF TGTGCCAGTAGTATCGAGGATAGCAGTGCCTATGGCTACACCTTC
- TRBJ1-1 13 TRBV12-5 TRBD1 CASGRDRVTEAFF TGTGCTAGTGGTCGGGACAGGGTCACTGAAGCTTTCTTT
- TRBJ1-2 14 TRBV3-1/TRBV3-2 - CASSQDSLDYGYTF TGTGCCAGCAGCCAAGATTCGCTAGACTATGGCTACACCTTC
- TRBJ1-1 13 TRBV11-2 - CASSLGGTTEAFF TGTGCCAGCAGCTTAGGGGGTACGACTGAAGCTTTCTTT
once TRBJ2-2 14 TRBV27 - CASRVVPSTGELFF TGTGCCAGCAGGGTCGTTCCTAGCACCGGGGAGCTGTTTTTT
- TRBJ1-6 13 TRBV5-1 - CASSLDTARPLHF TGCGCCAGCAGCTTAGATACAGCGAGGCCCCTCCACTTT
- TRBJ2-3 17 TRBV19 TRBD2 CASSRELAGQSTDTQYF TGTGCCAGTAGTAGAGAACTAGCGGGGCAATCCACAGATACGCAGTATTTT
many TRBJ1-4 16 TRBV6-1 TRBD1 CASSENAGGANEKLFF TGTGCCAGCAGTGAGAATGCAGGGGGAGCCAATGAAAAACTGTTTTTT
- TRBJ2-4 12 TRBV29-1 TRBD1 CSVRTGSDIQYF TGCAGCGTTAGGACAGGGAGCGACATTCAGTACTTC
- TRBJ1-2 15 TRBV20-1 TRBD1 CSASRGQREWYGYTF TGCAGTGCTAGTAGGGGACAGCGAGAATGGTATGGCTACACCTTC
- TRBJ1-5 14 TRBV24-1 - CATSDLQSDQPQHF TGTGCCACCAGTGATTTGCAAAGTGATCAGCCCCAGCATTTT
- TRBJ2-2 14 TRBV3-1/TRBV3-2 - CASSPPGVPGELFF TGTGCCAGCAGCCCCCCGGGGGTACCCGGGGAGCTGTTTTTT
- TRBJ1-4 14 TRBV11-2 - CASSQTTLREKLFF TGTGCCAGCAGCCAAACTACGTTACGAGAAAAACTGTTTTTT
- TRBJ1-1 13 TRBV12-3/TRBV12-4 - CASSLYRNTEAFF TGTGCCAGCAGTTTATATCGGAACACTGAAGCTTTCTTT
- TRBJ2-2 14 TRBV9 - CASSVEGVPRELFF TGTGCCAGCAGCGTAGAGGGGGTCCCCCGCGAGCTGTTTTTT
once TRBJ1-3 15 TRBV28 TRBD1 CASSPPGQMGNTIYF TGTGCCAGCAGTCCCCCGGGACAGATGGGGAACACCATATATTTT
- TRBJ2-5 14 TRBV2 - CASSESGSKETQYF TGTGCCAGCAGTGAATCGGGCAGTAAAGAGACCCAGTACTTC
- TRBJ1-1 15 TRBV7-3 - CASSPTGQQNTEAFF TGTGCCAGCAGCCCCACGGGACAACAGAACACTGAAGCTTTCTTT
- TRBJ2-7 15 TRBV5-1 - CASSSVSGPRGEQYF TGCGCCAGCAGCTCCGTTTCAGGACCCAGAGGGGAGCAGTACTTC
- TRBJ2-5 15 TRBV4-2 - CASSQGGGDTETQYF TGTGCCAGCAGCCAAGGGGGCGGGGACACAGAGACCCAGTACTTC
few TRBJ1-2 15 TRBV7-9 - CASSKPQWGLGGYTF TGTGCCAGCAGCAAGCCCCAGTGGGGGTTGGGTGGCTACACCTTC